This TCR beta chain appears in the sequencing data of a study of blood T cell repertoires in COVID-19. Study information: Material from acute and convalescent COVID-19 was sourced from the United States, Italy and Spain. PBMCs, B-cell-depleted T cells, or T cells were the source of the cDNA or gDNA that made up the material.

Per the original data handling: Amplifying reference gene primers gave estimates of nucleated cell counts. Produced via immunoSEQ multiplex PCR; TCRdb's table is partial and in-frame only. V, J and clone size derive from that table, while D and trimming were established from the DNA sequence. Of 150,000 or so clones in the sample, around four fifths were seen once. Germline V gives CDR1 LNHDA, CDR2 SQIVND (reference sequence). V lost 9 bases to trimming and J lost 11 bases, with 22 bases between them. This CDR3 contains 14 residues. The sequence came from a woman aged 40 to 50 with active or convalescent COVID-19. The chain recombines TRBV19 with TRBJ1-4, with D possibly TRBD1 on 5 matching bases. The sequencing input was peripheral blood. The CDR3 sequence is CASHIGGISPKLFF. In DNA, the CDR3 is TGTGCCAGCCATATCGGGGGAATTTCGCCCAAACTGTTTTTT.